The 18 T cell receptor beta chains in this list originate from one sample, sequenced in a study of T-cell reconstitution after alpha-beta-depleted transplantation in children. TCRbeta library preparation incorporated unique molecular identifiers. From the PCR reads, TCRdb called clonotypes with MiXCR, one entry per CDR3 protein. This sample has around 420,000 distinct CDR3 sequences; 15% to 20% occur once, and the top ten carry over 25%. This material consisted of PBMCs, mostly from graft donor cells, taken 360 days after TCRalphabeta/CD19-depleted stem cell transplant. The source is a boy under three years old who had a stem cell transplant for Wiskott-Aldrich syndrome, so the T cells may come from the graft donor.

V usage is TRBV7-7 and J usage is TRBJ2-2, with D possibly being TRBD1 (6 bases). Per the germline V gene, CDR1 is SSHAT and CDR2 is FNYEAQ (reference sequence). This CDR3 is 13 amino acids long. The V end was cut by 4 bases, the J end by 7 bases, with 10 bases between. The CDR3 reads CASSSQGFGELFF. CDR3 in DNA: TGTGCCAGCAGCTCACAGGGATTCGGGGAGCTGTTTTTT.

V and J are TRBV6-1 and TRBJ2-7, with a possible D match to TRBD1 (5 bases). Germline assignment: CDR1 MNHNS and CDR2 SASEGT. Trimming left V 11 bases short and J 2 bases short, with 19 bases between. The CDR3 runs to 14 residues. The CDR3 nucleotides read TGTGCCGGGCGAAGGGGTGGGTCGGCCTACGAGCAGTACTTC. The encoded protein is CAGRRGGSAYEQYF.

In its sample, this clonotype was seen a few times. The chain joins TRBV7-9 to TRBJ2-7; 7 nucleotides match TRBD2. CDR3 size: 17 residues. After removal of 5 bases from V and 1 base from J, the junction contained 14 bases not matched to a gene. Germline V gene data show CDR1 as SEHNR and CDR2 as FQNEAQ (reference sequence). CDR3: CASSRRSWEGQSYEQYF. In DNA, the CDR3 is TGTGCCAGCAGCCGACGTTCTTGGGAGGGCCAATCCTACGAGCAGTACTTC.

V and J are TRBV10-3 and TRBJ2-7, with a tentative D call TRBD2 (6 bases). The length of the CDR3 is 13 residues. Looked up from germline, CDR1 is ENHRY and CDR2 is SYGVKD. Trimming shortened V by 4 bases and J by 3 bases, and 10 bases separated the two germline ends. DNA for the CDR3: TGTGCCATCAGTGCTCGGGGAGGCTACGAGCAGTACTTC. Translating gives CAISARGGYEQYF.

This chain joins TRBV11-2 and TRBJ1-1; D is unclear. Germline loops: CDR1 SGHAT, CDR2 FQNNGV. There are 14 residues in the CDR3. V gave up 2 bases and J gave up 2 bases, with 9 bases separating them. This CDR3 is CASSLSWVNTEAFF. CDR3 DNA sequence: TGTGCCAGCAGCTTATCTTGGGTTAACACTGAAGCTTTCTTT.

This clonotype was seen a few times. The J gene is TRBJ2-7, the V gene TRBV9; D is possibly TRBD2 (6 bases). This CDR3 is built from 14 residues. V lost 0 bases and J 6 bases, leaving 13 bases between the germline ends. In germline, CDR1 is SGDLS, CDR2 YYNGEE. CDR3 residues: CASSVDGGRGEQYF. The CDR3 DNA reads as TGTGCCAGCAGCGTAGACGGGGGAAGAGGCGAGCAGTACTTC.

This clonotype occurred a few times. The genes are TRBV10-2 and TRBJ2-3; possible D gene TRBD1, 5 bases. The V gene's germline CDR1 is WSHSY and CDR2 SAAADI. This CDR3 is built from 15 residues. The V end was cut by 7 bases, the J end by 0 bases, with 14 bases between. The CDR3 is CASNSEQASTDTQYF. The CDR3, as DNA: TGCGCCAGCAATTCGGAACAGGCTAGCACAGATACGCAGTATTTT.

The chain recombines TRBV5-8 with TRBJ2-7, with D possibly matching TRBD1 (5 bases). V was cut by 0 bases and J by 0 bases, with 10 bases left in between. Germline-derived CDR1 and CDR2 are SGHTS and YDEGEE. The CDR3 has 15 amino acids. The CDR3 DNA sequence: TGTGCCAGCAGCTTGGCCAACAGGTACTCCTACGAGCAGTACTTC. Its protein product is CASSLANRYSYEQYF. The full variable domain, its missing parts supplied by reference TRBV5-8 and TRBJ2-7, is EAGVTQSPTHLIKTRGQQATLRCSPISGHTSVYWYQQALGLGLQFLLWYDEGEERNRGNFPPRFSGRQFPNYSSELNVNALELEDSALYLCASSLANRYSYEQYFGPGTRLTVT.

This clonotype has at least ten counts. CDR3 region: CASSIDTSGTLTQYF. CDR3 DNA sequence: TGTGCCAGTAGTATAGATACTAGCGGTACCCTTACGCAGTATTTT. V usage is TRBV19 and J usage is TRBJ2-3, with 8 bases lining up with TRBD2. CDR1 LNHDA and CDR2 SQIVND come from the germline V gene (reference sequence). The V and J ends lost 0 bases and 8 bases, in that order; junction bases with no gene match: 7. CDR3 length: 15 amino acids.

This clonotype has just a few counts. The rearrangement uses TRBV7-2 and TRBJ2-7, with 7 nucleotides matching TRBD1. CDR1 SGHTA and CDR2 FQGNSA come from the germline V gene. With V trimmed by 5 bases and J by 2 bases, 12 bases remained unmatched. The CDR3 has 16 residues. The CDR3 here is CASSPTGKYLPYEQYF. CDR3 nucleotide sequence: TGTGCCAGCAGCCCGACAGGGAAATATCTACCCTACGAGCAGTACTTC. Full variable domain (outside the CDR3, taken from reference TRBV7-2 and TRBJ2-7): GAGVSQSPSNKVTEKGKDVELRCDPISGHTALYWYRQSLGQGLEFLIYFQGNSAPDKSGLPSDRFSAERTGGSVSTLTIQRTQQEDSAVYLCASSPTGKYLPYEQYFGPGTRLTVT.

This clonotype was picked up a small number of times. This chain joins TRBV12-3 or TRBV12-4 and TRBJ2-1; 9 bases are a match to TRBD1. After removal of 6 bases from V and 9 bases from J, the junction contained 18 bases not matched to a gene. The CDR3 has 17 residues. CDR3 sequence: CASRSTGGYGRTVEQFF. In DNA form, the CDR3 reads TGTGCCAGCAGATCTACAGGGGGCTACGGGAGAACGGTTGAGCAGTTCTTC.

This clonotype was picked up many times. The rearrangement joins TRBV28 to TRBJ2-3, with D unresolved. There are 13 residues in the CDR3. CDR1 MDHEN and CDR2 SYDVKM come from the germline V gene. Between the trimmed V and J ends, which lost 1 base and 7 bases, there was a span of 9 bases. Here the CDR3 reads CASSLFSIYTQYF. CDR3 bases: TGTGCCAGCAGTTTATTTTCCATCTATACGCAGTATTTT.

V gene TRBV7-9 combines with J gene TRBJ1-3, with 7 positions matching TRBD1. J was trimmed by 0 bases and V by 6 bases; bases with no gene match: 8. CDR1 is SEHNR, CDR2 FQNEAQ, per germline (reference sequence). CDR3 length: 16 amino acids. CDR3 sequence reads: CASSPGQHLSGNTIYF. The CDR3 DNA is TGTGCCAGCAGTCCGGGACAGCACCTCTCTGGAAACACCATATATTTT. Drawing the rest from reference TRBV7-9 and TRBJ1-3, the complete variable domain is DTGVSQNPRHKITKRGQNVTFRCDPISEHNRLYWYRQTLGQGPEFLTYFQNEAQLEKSRLLSDRFSAERPKGSFSTLEIQRTEQGDSAMYLCASSPGQHLSGNTIYFGEGSWLTVV.

The gene calls are TRBV5-5 and TRBJ2-3; D not certain. The CDR3 is 12 amino acids. V shed 8 bases and J shed 4 bases, with 11 bases lying between them. Germline lookup yields CDR1 SGHKS and CDR2 YYEKEE (reference sequence). CDR3 sequence: CARSPVPDTQYF. The CDR3 nucleotides read TGTGCCAGAAGCCCAGTTCCAGATACGCAGTATTTT.

This clonotype was observed a handful of times. The rearrangement uses TRBV4-3 and TRBJ2-2; 8 nucleotides match TRBD1. The trim removed 4 bases at V and 6 bases at J, leaving 7 bases unmatched. This CDR3 contains 15 residues. Germline V gene lookup returns CDR1 LGHNA and CDR2 YSLEER. The CDR3 nucleotides read TGCGCCAGCAGCCTCAAACTGACAGGGGCCGGGGAGCTGTTTTTT. Amino acids: CASSLKLTGAGELFF.

At least ten counts were recorded for this clonotype. The chain employs TRBV5-1 and TRBJ2-3; 11 bases are shared with TRBD2. V was clipped by 0 bases and J by 3 bases; unmatched bases: 3. The CDR3 is 16 residues long. Germline V gene sequence: CDR1 SGHRS, CDR2 YFSETQ. The CDR3 nucleotides are TGCGCCAGCAGCTTGGAGCCTAGCGGGGGGACAGATACGCAGTATTTT. This gives the protein CASSLEPSGGTDTQYF.

The genes are TRBV28 and TRBJ2-5, with TRBD2 identical over 7 bases. Germline trimming cut 6 bases from V and 5 bases from J; bases unmatched to any gene: 6. This CDR3 spans 13 amino acids. From germline, CDR1 is MDHEN and CDR2 SYDVKM. CDR3: CASSAGGMETQYF. The CDR3 DNA reads as TGTGCCAGCAGCGCCGGGGGGATGGAGACCCAGTACTTC.

J is TRBJ2-1 and V is TRBV5-1, with 15 bases matching TRBD2. The CDR3 consists of 18 residues. Germline trimming cut 4 bases from V and 8 bases from J; bases unmatched to any gene: 13. Germline V gene data show CDR1 as SGHRS and CDR2 as YFSETQ. The CDR3 loop is CASSRTSGGVLSVDEQFF. The CDR3 DNA sequence: TGCGCCAGCAGCAGGACTAGCGGGGGGGTGTTGTCAGTCGATGAGCAGTTCTTC.